This T cell receptor (beta chain) was obtained from a study of blood T cell repertoires in COVID-19. Profiling relied on immunoSEQ multiplex PCR, and the TCRdb table lists in-frame clones only, not all of them. The data hold approximately 150,000 clones, with 70% to 80% observed a single time. The V gene lost 2 bases and the J gene lost 1 base, with 5 bases spanning the gap. The CDR3 is 13 amino acids. The V gene's germline CDR1 is SGHTA and CDR2 FQGTGA. J is TRBJ2-5 and V is TRBV7-3, with no clear D. The sequenced sample consisted of peripheral blood. This receptor was taken from a woman aged 55-70 years with COVID-19, enrolled during active disease. The CDR3 here is CASSLERQETQYF. CDR3 DNA: TGTGCCAGCAGCTTAGAGCGCCAAGAGACCCAGTACTTC.